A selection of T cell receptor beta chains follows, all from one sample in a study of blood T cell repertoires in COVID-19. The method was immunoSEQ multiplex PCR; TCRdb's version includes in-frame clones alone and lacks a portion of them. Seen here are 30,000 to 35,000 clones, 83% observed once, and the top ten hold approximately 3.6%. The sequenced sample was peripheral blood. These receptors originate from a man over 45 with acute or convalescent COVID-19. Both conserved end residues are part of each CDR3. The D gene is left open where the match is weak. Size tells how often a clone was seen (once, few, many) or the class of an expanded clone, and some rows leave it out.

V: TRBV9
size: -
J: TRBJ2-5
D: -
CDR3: CASSPGEGVKTQYF
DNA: TGTGCCAGCAGCCCCGGGGAGGGGGTAAAGACCCAGTACTTC

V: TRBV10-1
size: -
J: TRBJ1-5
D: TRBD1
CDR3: CASNLRGSNYSNQPQHF
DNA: TGCGCCAGTAACCTCAGGGGGAGCAATTATAGCAATCAGCCCCAGCATTTT

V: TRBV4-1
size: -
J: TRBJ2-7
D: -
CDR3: CASSQDPPAEYEQYF
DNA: TGCGCCAGCAGCCAAGATCCCCCTGCTGAGTACGAGCAGTACTTC

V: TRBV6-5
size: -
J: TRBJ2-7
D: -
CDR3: CASSTRPEDEQYF
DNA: TGTGCCAGCAGTACCCGGCCGGAGGACGAGCAGTACTTC

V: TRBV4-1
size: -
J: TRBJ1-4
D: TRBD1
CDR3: CASSQAGQANEKLFF
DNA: TGCGCCAGCAGCCAAGCCGGACAGGCTAATGAAAAACTGTTTTTT

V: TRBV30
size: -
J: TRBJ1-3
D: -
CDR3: CAWSVLGNTIYF
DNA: TGTGCCTGGAGTGTACTAGGAAACACCATATATTTT

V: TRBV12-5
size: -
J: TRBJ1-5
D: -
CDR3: CASGLVVGTDNQPQHF
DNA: TGTGCTAGTGGTTTGGTCGTGGGGACTGATAATCAGCCCCAGCATTTT

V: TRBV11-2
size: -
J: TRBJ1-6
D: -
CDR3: CASSLDPGANSPLHF
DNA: TGTGCCAGCAGCTTAGATCCAGGGGCCAATTCACCCCTCCACTTT

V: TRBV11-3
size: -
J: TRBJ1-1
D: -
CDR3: CASSSGFHTEAFF
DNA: TGTGCCAGCAGCTCAGGGTTTCACACTGAAGCTTTCTTT

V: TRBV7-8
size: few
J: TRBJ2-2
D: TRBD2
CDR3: CASSQGGRAGTGELFF
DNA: TGTGCCAGCAGCCAAGGAGGGAGGGCGGGAACCGGGGAGCTGTTTTTT

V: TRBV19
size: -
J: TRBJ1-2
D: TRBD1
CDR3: CASNDGTDNYGYTF
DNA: TGTGCCAGTAACGACGGGACAGACAACTATGGCTACACCTTC

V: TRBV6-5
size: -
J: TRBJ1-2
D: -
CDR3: CASSYDGGVYGYTF
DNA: TGTGCCAGCAGTTATGACGGGGGAGTCTATGGCTACACCTTC

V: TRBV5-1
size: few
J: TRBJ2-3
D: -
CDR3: CASSLDGTPRTDTQYF
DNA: TGCGCCAGCAGCTTGGATGGGACACCTCGCACAGATACGCAGTATTTT

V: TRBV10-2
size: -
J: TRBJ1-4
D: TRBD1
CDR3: CASRRQGENEKLFF
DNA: TGCGCCAGCAGGAGACAGGGGGAGAATGAAAAACTGTTTTTT

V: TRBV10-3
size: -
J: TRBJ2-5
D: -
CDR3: CAISESGSLEATQYF
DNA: TGTGCCATCAGTGAGTCGGGCAGTTTGGAGGCGACCCAGTACTTC

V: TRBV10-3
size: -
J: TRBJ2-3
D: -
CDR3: CAISDYSSTDTQYF
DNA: TGTGCCATCAGTGACTATTCTAGCACAGATACGCAGTATTTT

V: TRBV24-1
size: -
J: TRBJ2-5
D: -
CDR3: CATSDVQGRETQYF
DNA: TGTGCCACCAGTGATGTACAGGGGAGGGAGACCCAGTACTTC

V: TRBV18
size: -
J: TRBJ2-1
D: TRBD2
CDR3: CASSPRGLAGEQFF
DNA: TGTGCCAGCTCACCAAGGGGACTAGCGGGGGAGCAGTTCTTC

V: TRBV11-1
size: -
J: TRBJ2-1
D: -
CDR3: CASSSGTKPHEQFF
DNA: TGTGCCAGCAGCTCCGGGACAAAGCCGCATGAGCAGTTCTTC

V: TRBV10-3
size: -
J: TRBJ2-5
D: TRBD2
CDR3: CAISYSLAGAPGETQYF
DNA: TGTGCCATCAGCTACTCACTAGCGGGGGCCCCAGGGGAGACCCAGTACTTC

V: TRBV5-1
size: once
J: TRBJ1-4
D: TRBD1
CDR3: CASRTGISNEKLFF
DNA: TGCGCCAGTAGGACAGGCATTTCTAATGAAAAACTGTTTTTT

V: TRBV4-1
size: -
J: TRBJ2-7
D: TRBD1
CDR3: CASSPYRGQGYEQYF
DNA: TGCGCCAGCAGCCCCTACAGGGGACAGGGCTACGAGCAGTACTTC

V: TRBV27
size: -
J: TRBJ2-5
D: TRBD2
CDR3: CASSLGGLAEETQYF
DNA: TGTGCCAGCAGTTTGGGGGGACTAGCGGAAGAGACCCAGTACTTC

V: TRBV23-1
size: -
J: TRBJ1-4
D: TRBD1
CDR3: CASSHLLPGGGNEKLFF
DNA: TGCGCCAGCAGTCACCTCCTGCCAGGGGGCGGGAATGAAAAACTGTTTTTT

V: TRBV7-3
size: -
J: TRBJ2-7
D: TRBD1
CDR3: CASSPGTALEQYF
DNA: TGTGCCAGCAGCCCGGGGACAGCTCTCGAGCAGTACTTC